The 8 T cell receptor beta chains listed next were all sequenced from one sample in a study of blood T cell repertoires in COVID-19. Assay used: immunoSEQ multiplex PCR; TCRdb lists only in-frame clones, some missing. The table has 150,000 or so clones, around 89% seen once. What was sequenced was peripheral blood. These receptors were taken from a woman between 35 and 50 years old with acute or convalescent COVID-19.

This rearrangement joins TRBV18 to TRBJ2-6; TRBD1 aligns across 8 bases. The CDR3 runs 20 residues. Germline V lookup: CDR1 KGHSH, CDR2 LQKENI. V gave up 3 bases and J gave up 0 bases; unmatched junction bases: 13. The CDR3 nucleotides read TGTGCCAGCTCACCTTCCCAGGGGGCGAGTTGGAACTCTGGGGCCAACGTCCTGACTTTC. Translated: CASSPSQGASWNSGANVLTF.

This clone was counted a single time. V and J are TRBV2 and TRBJ2-5; D not certain. Germline CDR1 and CDR2: SNHLY and FYNNEI. The CDR3 loop spans 13 amino acids. The V gene lost 5 bases and the J gene lost 3 bases, with 10 bases spanning the gap. The CDR3 nucleotides are TGTGCCAGCAGTCTTCGAATAGAAGAGACCCAGTACTTC. The encoded protein is CASSLRIEETQYF.

The chain employs TRBV7-2 and TRBJ2-1, with a possible D match to TRBD2 (5 bases). V was shortened by 0 bases and J by 5 bases, with 11 bases between the two germline ends. The CDR3 contains 15 residues. From germline, CDR1 is SGHTA and CDR2 FQGNSA. The CDR3: CASSLAGGLNNEQFF. The CDR3 bases are TGTGCCAGCAGCTTAGCGGGCGGGCTAAACAATGAGCAGTTCTTC.

The CDR3 protein is CSVGGLGGGEQFF. The DNA of the CDR3 is TGCAGCGTCGGGGGACTAGGAGGTGGCGAGCAGTTCTTC. This rearrangement joins TRBV29-1 to TRBJ2-1, with TRBD2 identical over 8 bases. Trimming took 6 bases from V and 10 from J; bases not matched to a gene: 11. CDR3 size: 13 residues. Germline CDR1 reads SQVTM; CDR2 reads ANQGSEA.

The rearrangement uses TRBV3-1 (or the pseudogene TRBV3-2) and TRBJ2-1; 13 bases align to TRBD2. Per the germline V gene, CDR1 is LGHDT and CDR2 is YNNKEL (reference sequence). There are 17 residues in the CDR3. The V gene end was trimmed by 4 bases and the J gene end by 4 bases; junction bases not matched to a gene: 7. The CDR3 is CASSLRTSGSFYNEQFF. CDR3 DNA sequence: TGTGCCAGCAGCCTTAGGACTAGCGGGAGTTTTTACAATGAGCAGTTCTTC.

The table lists this clone with a count of one. The V gene is TRBV15, the J gene TRBJ2-3; tentative D call: TRBD2 (6 bases). Germline V CDR1 and CDR2: LNHNV, YYDKDF (reference sequence). The CDR3 has 17 amino acids. V shed 0 bases and J shed 0 bases, with 13 bases lying between them. In DNA, the CDR3 is TGTGCCACCAGCAGAGAACGGCGGGGACCTAGCACAGATACGCAGTATTTT. The encoded protein is CATSRERRGPSTDTQYF.

The gene calls are TRBV5-6 and TRBJ1-5, with D tentatively TRBD1 (6 bases). The CDR3 runs 15 residues. With 1 base removed from V and 3 bases from J, the gap between germline ends came to 11 bases. Germline CDR1 is SGHDT and CDR2 is YYEEEE. DNA for the CDR3: TGTGCCAGCAGCTTGAGGGGGACGATCAATCAGCCCCAGCATTTT. It yields the protein CASSLRGTINQPQHF.

The chain links TRBV9 to TRBJ1-2; 7 bases line up with TRBD1. CDR1 is SGDLS, CDR2 YYNGEE, per germline. The CDR3 totals 15 residues. J lost 4 bases, V lost 3 bases, and 9 bases had no gene match. The CDR3: CASSEGTASGYGYTF. DNA of the CDR3: TGTGCCAGCAGCGAAGGGACAGCCTCGGGCTATGGCTACACCTTC.